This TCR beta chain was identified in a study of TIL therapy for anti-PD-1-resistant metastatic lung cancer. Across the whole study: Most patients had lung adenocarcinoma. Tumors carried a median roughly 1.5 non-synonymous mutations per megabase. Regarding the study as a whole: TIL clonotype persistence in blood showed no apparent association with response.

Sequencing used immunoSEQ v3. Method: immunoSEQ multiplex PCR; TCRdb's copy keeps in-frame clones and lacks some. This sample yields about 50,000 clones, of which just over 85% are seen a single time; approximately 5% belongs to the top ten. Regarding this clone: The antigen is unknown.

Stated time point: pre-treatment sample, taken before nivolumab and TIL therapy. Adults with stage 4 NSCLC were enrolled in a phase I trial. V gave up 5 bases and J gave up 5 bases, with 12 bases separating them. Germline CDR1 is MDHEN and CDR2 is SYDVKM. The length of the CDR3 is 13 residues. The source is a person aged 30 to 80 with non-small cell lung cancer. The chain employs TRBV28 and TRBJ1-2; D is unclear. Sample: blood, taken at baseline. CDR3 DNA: TGTGCCAGCAGTAAAGGTCTGCAATATGGCTACACCTTC. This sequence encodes CASSKGLQYGYTF.